This T cell receptor (beta chain) was retrieved from a study of identical twins. Overall study results and limits: There were fewer insertions in abundant cord blood beta clonotypes, but memory repertoires showed no such pattern. Models, which agreed with sharing between unrelated individuals, nonetheless underestimated the out-of-frame TCR alpha sharing seen in monozygotic twins. Sequences that were out-of-frame, alpha and twin-shared displayed an excess of low generation probability.

Template switching supplied a universal primer site; unique molecular identifiers were carried on the cDNA. TCRdb fed the 5' RACE reads into MiXCR, producing one record per CDR3 protein. This sample yields under 900,000 distinct CDR3 sequences, of which 9% to 15% are seen a single time; around 1.6% belongs to the top ten. Deletions cut 1 base from V and 6 bases from J, with 11 bases between. CDR1 is LGHDT and CDR2 is YNNKEL in the germline V gene (reference sequence). CDR3 length equals 14 residues. This clonotype was counted a few times. The antigen is unknown. The same data also contributed to another study, on yellow fever vaccine responses in identical twins.

This TCR derives from a woman between 18 and 29 years old in good health. The chain employs TRBV3-1 and TRBJ2-3; D gene uncertain. Sequenced: PBMCs. The CDR3 DNA follows: TGTGCCAGCAGCCAAGTGAGTAGCTGGGATACGCAGTATTTT. Protein: CASSQVSSWDTQYF.